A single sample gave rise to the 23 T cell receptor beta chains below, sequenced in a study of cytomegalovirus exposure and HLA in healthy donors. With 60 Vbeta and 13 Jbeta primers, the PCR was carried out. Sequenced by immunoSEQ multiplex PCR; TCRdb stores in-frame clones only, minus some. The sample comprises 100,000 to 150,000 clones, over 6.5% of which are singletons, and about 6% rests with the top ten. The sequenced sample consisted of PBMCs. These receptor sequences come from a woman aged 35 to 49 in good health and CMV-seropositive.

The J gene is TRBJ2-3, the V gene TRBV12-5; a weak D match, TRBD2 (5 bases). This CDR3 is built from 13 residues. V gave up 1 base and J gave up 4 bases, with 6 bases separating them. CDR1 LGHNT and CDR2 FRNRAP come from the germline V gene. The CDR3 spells CASGLGGADTQYF. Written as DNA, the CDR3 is TGTGCTAGTGGTTTGGGGGGAGCAGATACGCAGTATTTT.

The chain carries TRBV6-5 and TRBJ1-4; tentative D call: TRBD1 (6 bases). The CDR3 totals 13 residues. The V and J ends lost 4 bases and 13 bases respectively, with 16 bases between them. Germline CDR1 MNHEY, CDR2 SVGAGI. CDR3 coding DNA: TGTGCCAGCAGTTCCCTAAACAGGGATCGACTGTTTTTT. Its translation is CASSSLNRDRLFF.

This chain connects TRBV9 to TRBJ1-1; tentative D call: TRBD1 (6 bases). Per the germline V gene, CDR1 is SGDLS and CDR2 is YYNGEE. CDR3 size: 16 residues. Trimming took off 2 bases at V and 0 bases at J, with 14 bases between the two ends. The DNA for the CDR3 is TGTGCCAGCAGCGTCGGGGGGGCGGGGATGAACACTGAAGCTTTCTTT. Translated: CASSVGGAGMNTEAFF.

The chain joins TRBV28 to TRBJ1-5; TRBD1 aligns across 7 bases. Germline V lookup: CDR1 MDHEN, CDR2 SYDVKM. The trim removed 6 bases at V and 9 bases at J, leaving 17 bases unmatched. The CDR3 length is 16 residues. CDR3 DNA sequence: TGTGCCAGCAGCCCCTCCTTCACAGGGGCCCTTGGGCCCCAGCATTTT. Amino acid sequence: CASSPSFTGALGPQHF.

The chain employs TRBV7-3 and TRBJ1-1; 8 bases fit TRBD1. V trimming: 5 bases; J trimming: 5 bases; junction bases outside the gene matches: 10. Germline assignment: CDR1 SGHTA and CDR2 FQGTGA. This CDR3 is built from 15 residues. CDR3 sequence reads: CASSLSGQGSTEAFF. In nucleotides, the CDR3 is TGTGCCAGCAGCCTCTCCGGACAGGGAAGTACTGAAGCTTTCTTT.

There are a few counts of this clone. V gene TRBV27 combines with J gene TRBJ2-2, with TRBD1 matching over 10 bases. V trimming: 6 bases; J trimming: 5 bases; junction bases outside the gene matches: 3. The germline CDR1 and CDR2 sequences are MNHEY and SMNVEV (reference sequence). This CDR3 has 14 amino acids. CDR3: CASSRQGATGELFF. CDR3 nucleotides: TGTGCCAGCAGCAGACAGGGGGCAACCGGGGAGCTGTTTTTT.

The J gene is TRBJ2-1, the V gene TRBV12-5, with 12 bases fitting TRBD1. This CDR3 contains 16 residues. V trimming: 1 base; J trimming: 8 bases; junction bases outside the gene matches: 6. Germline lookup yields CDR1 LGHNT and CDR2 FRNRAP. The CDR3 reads CASGLGGTGGVYEQFF. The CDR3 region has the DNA TGTGCTAGTGGTTTGGGTGGGACAGGGGGCGTGTATGAGCAGTTCTTC.

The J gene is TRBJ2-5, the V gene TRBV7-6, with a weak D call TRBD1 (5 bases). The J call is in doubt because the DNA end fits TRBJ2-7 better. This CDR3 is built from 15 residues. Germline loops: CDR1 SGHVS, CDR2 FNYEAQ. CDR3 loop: CASSLDYYRSYEQYF. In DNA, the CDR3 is TGTGCCAGCAGCTTAGATTACTACAGGTCCTACGAGCAGTACTTC.

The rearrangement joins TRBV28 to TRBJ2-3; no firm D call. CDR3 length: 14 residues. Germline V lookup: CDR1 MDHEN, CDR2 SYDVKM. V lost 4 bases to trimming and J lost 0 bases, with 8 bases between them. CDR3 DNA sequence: TGTGCCAGCAGTTCCGGTGGTAGCACAGATACGCAGTATTTT. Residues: CASSSGGSTDTQYF.

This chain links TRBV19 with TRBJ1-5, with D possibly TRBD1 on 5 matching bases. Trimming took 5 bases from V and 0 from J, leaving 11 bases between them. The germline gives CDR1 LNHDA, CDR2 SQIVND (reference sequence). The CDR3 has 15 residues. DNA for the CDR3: TGTGCCAGTAGTGGTCCAGGGTTTAGCAATCAGCCCCAGCATTTT. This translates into CASSGPGFSNQPQHF.

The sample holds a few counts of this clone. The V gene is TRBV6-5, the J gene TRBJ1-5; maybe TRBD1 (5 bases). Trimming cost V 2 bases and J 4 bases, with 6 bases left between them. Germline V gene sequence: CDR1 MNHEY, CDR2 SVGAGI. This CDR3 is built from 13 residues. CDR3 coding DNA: TGTGCCAGCAGTTACAGACAGAATCAGCCCCAGCATTTT. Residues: CASSYRQNQPQHF.

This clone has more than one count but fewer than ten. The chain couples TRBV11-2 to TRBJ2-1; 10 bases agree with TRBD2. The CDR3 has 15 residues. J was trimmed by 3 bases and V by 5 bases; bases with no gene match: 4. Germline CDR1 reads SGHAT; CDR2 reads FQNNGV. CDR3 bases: TGTGCCAGCAGCCGTAGCGGGGGGAGCTACAATGAGCAGTTCTTC. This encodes CASSRSGGSYNEQFF. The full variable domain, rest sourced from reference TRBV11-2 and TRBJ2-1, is EAGVAQSPRYKIIEKRQSVAFWCNPISGHATLYWYQQILGQGPKLLIQFQNNGVVDDSQLPKDRFSAERLKGVDSTLKIQPAKLEDSAVYLCASSRSGGSYNEQFFGPGTRLTVL.

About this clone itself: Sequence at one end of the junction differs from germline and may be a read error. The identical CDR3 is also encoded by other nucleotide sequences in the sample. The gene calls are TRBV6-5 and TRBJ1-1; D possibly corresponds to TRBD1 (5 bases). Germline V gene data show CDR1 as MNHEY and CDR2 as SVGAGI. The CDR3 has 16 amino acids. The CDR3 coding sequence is TGTGCCAGCAGTTACTCATCGGGCAGGGAGGACACTGAGGCTTTCTTT. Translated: CASSYSSGREDTEAFF.

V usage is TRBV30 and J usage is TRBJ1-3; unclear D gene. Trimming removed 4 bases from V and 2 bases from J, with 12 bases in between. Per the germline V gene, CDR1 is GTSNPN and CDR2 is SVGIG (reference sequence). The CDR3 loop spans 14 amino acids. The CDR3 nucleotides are TGTGCCTGGACAAATTCGGGTGCTGGAAACACCATATATTTT. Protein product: CAWTNSGAGNTIYF. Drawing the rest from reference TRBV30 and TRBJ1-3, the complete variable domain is SQTIHQWPATLVQPVGSPLSLECTVEGTSNPNLYWYRQAAGRGLQLLFYSVGIGQISSEVPQNLSASRPQDRQFILSSKKLLLSDSGFYLCAWTNSGAGNTIYFGEGSWLTVV.

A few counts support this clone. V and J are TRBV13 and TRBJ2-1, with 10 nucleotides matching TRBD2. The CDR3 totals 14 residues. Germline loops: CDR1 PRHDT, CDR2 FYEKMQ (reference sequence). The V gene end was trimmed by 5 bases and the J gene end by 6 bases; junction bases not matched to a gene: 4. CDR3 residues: CASSPSGSPNEQFF. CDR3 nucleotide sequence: TGTGCCAGCAGCCCTAGCGGGAGCCCCAATGAGCAGTTCTTC.

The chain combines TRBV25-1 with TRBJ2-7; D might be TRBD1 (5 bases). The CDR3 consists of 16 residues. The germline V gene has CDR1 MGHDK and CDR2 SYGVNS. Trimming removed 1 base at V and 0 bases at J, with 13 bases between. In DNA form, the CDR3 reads TGTGCCAGCAGTGAATTCAACAGGTCGAGCTCCTACGAGCAGTACTTC. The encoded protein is CASSEFNRSSSYEQYF.

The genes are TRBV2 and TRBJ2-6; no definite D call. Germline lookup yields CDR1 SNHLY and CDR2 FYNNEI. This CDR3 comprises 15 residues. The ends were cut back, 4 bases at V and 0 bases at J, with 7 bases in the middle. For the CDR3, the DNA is TGTGCCAGCAGTGCTGACAACTCTGGGGCCAACGTCCTGACTTTC. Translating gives CASSADNSGANVLTF.

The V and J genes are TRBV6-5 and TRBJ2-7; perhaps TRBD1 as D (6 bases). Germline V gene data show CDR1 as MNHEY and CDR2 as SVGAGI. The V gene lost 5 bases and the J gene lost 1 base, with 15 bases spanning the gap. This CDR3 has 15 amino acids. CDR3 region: CASSPPGHRSYEQYF. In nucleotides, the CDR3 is TGTGCCAGCAGTCCTCCGGGACACCGATCCTACGAGCAGTACTTC.

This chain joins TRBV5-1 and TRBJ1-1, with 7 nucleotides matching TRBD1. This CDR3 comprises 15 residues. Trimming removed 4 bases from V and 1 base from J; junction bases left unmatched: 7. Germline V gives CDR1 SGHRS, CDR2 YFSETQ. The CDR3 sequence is CASSKTGSENTEAFF. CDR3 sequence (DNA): TGCGCCAGCAGCAAGACAGGGAGTGAGAACACTGAAGCTTTCTTT.

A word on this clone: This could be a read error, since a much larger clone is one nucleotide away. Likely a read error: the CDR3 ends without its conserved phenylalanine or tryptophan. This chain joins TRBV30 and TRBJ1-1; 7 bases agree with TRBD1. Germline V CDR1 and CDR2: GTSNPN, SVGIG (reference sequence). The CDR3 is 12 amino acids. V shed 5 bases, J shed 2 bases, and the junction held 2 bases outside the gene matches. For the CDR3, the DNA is TGTGCCTGGGACAGGGTTAACACTGAAGCTTTCGTT. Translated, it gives CAWDRVNTEAFV.

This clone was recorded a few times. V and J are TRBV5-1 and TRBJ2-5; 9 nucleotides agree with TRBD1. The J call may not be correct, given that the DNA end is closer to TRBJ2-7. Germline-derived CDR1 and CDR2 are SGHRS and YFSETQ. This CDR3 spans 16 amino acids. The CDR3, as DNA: TGCGCCAGCAGCGGGCGGCAGAGGACAGGGGTCTACGAGCAGTACTTC. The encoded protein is CASSGRQRTGVYEQYF.

CDR3 in amino acids: CASSLPRLGPTSYEQYF. The CDR3 coding sequence is TGTGCCAGCAGCTTACCTAGACTCGGTCCCACCTCCTACGAGCAGTACTTC. The chain recombines TRBV7-9 with TRBJ2-7; unclear D gene. Per the germline V gene, CDR1 is SEHNR and CDR2 is FQNEAQ (reference sequence). The V and J ends lost 2 bases and 0 bases respectively, with 17 bases between them. The CDR3 contains 17 residues.

Here the CDR3 reads CASSFGLAGVEQFF. In DNA form, the CDR3 reads TGTGCCAGCAGCTTCGGACTAGCGGGGGTTGAGCAGTTCTTC. This sequence joins TRBV5-4 and TRBJ2-1; TRBD2 matches 13 bases. The V and J ends lost 2 bases and 9 bases, in that order; junction bases with no gene match: 2. Germline CDR1 SGHNT, CDR2 YYREEE (reference sequence). This CDR3 has 14 residues.